This T cell receptor beta chain is from a study of beta chain features in type 1 diabetes. Study conclusions and caveats: Significant though moderate, a shortening of TCRB CDR3s appeared in all four CD4+ subsets of Type 1 diabetes patients.

To note about this clone: No antigen is known for it.

CDR3 size: 16 residues. Losses at the gene ends were 4 bases for V and 0 bases for J; bases not matched to a gene: 3. Germline-derived CDR1 and CDR2 are SGHTA and FQGNSA. All sorted populations exceeded 98% purity. Isolated RNA was reverse transcribed in full, so expressed TCRB transcripts were sequenced. Some 3.8 million reads, on average, came from each naive, central memory and regulatory T cell sample. Using immunoSEQ multiplex PCR, the repertoire was profiled, and TCRdb retains in-frame clones only, with some absent. There are under 400,000 clones in the sample; roughly 13% occur only once, and more than 0.015% lies in the top ten.

The source material was naive CD4+ T cells from blood. The rearrangement joins TRBV7-2 to TRBJ2-1; 10 nucleotides align to TRBD2. The source of this sequence is a man younger than 35 in good health. For the CDR3, the DNA is TGTGCCAGCAGCTCGGGACTAGCGAGCTCCTACAATGAGCAGTTCTTC. It codes for CASSSGLASSYNEQFF.